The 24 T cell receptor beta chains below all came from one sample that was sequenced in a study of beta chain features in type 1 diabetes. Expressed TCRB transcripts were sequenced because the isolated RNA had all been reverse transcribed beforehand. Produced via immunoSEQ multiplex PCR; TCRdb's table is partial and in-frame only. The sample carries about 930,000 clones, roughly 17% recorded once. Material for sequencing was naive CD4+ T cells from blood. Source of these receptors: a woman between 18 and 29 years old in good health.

In nucleotides, the CDR3 is TGTGCCAGCAGCGTAGCTTGGAGAAGCTCTGGAAACACCATATATTTT. Translation gives CASSVAWRSSGNTIYF. The V call is TRBV9, the J call TRBJ1-3; D uncertain. The CDR3 is 16 amino acids. CDR1 is SGDLS, CDR2 YYNGEE, per germline. V lost 0 bases, J lost 0 bases, and 10 bases lay in between.

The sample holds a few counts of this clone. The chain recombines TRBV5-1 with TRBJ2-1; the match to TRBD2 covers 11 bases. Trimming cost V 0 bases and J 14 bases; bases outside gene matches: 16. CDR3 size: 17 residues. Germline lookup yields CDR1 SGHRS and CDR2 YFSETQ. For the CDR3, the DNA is TGCGCCAGCAGCTTGGAACTAGCGGGAGACGTGTTACCTGGGAAGTTCTTC. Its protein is CASSLELAGDVLPGKFF. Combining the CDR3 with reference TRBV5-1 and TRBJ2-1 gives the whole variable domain KAGVTQTPRYLIKTRGQQVTLSCSPISGHRSVSWYQQTPGQGLQFLFEYFSETQRNKGNFPGRFSGRQFSNSRSEMNVSTLELGDSALYLCASSLELAGDVLPGKFFGPGTRLTVL.

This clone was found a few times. CDR3 amino acids: CASSLVGQGTGEQFF. CDR3 DNA: TGCGCCAGCAGCTTGGTGGGACAGGGCACGGGTGAGCAGTTCTTC. This chain joins TRBV5-1 and TRBJ2-1, with 9 bases aligning to TRBD1. V dropped 0 bases and J dropped 9; count of bases not matched to a gene: 7. The CDR3 is 15 amino acids. The germline V gene encodes CDR1 SGHRS and CDR2 YFSETQ.

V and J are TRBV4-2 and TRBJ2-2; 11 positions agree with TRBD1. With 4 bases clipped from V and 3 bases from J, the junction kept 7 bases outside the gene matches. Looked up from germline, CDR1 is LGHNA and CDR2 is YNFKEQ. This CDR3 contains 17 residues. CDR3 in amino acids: CASSRPGQGADTGELFF. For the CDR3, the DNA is TGTGCCAGCAGCCGACCCGGACAGGGGGCGGACACCGGGGAGCTGTTTTTT.

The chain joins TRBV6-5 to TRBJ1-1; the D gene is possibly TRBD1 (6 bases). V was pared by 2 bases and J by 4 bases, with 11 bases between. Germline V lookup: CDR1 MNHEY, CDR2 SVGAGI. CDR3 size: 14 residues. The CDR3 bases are TGTGCCAGCAGTTACCAGGGGCTGGGCACTGAAGCTTTCTTT. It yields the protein CASSYQGLGTEAFF.

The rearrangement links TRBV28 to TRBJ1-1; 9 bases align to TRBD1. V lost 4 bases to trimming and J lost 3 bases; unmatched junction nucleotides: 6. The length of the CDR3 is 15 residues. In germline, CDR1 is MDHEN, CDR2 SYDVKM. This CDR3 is CASSSMGQGHTEAFF. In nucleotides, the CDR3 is TGTGCCAGCAGTTCCATGGGACAGGGACACACTGAAGCTTTCTTT. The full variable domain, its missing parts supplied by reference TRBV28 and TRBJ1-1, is DVKVTQSSRYLVKRTGEKVFLECVQDMDHENMFWYRQDPGLGLRLIYFSYDVKMKEKGDIPEGYSVSREKKERFSLILESASTNQTSMYLCASSSMGQGHTEAFFGQGTRLTVV.

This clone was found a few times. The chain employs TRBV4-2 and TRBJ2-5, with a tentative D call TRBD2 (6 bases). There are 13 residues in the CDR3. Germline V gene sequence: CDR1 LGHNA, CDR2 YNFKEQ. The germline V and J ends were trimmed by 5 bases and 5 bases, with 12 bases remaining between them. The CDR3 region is CASSLEGTETQYF. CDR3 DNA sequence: TGTGCCAGCAGCTTGGAGGGGACGGAGACCCAGTACTTC.

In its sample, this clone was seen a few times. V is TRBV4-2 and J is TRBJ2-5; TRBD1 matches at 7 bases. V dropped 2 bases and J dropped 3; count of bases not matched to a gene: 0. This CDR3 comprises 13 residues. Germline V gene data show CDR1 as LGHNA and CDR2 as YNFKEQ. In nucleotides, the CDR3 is TGTGCCAGCAGCCAAACAGGGGAAGAGACCCAGTACTTC. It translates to CASSQTGEETQYF.

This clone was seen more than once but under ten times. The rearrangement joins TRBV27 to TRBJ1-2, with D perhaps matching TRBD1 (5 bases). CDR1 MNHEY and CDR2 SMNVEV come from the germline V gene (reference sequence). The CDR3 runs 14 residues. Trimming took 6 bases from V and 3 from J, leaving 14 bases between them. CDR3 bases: TGTGCCAGCAGACCCAACCAGGGACACTATGGCTACACCTTC. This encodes CASRPNQGHYGYTF.

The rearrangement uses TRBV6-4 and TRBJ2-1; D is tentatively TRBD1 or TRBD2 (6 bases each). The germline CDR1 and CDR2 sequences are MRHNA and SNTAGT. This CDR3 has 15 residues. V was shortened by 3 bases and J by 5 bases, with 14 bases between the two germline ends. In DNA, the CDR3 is TGTGCCAGCAGTGATGAGGGGGGACTCAACAATGAGCAGTTCTTC. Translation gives CASSDEGGLNNEQFF.

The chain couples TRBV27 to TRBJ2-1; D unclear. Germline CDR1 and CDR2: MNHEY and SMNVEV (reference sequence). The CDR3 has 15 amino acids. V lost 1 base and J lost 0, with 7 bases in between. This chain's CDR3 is CASSLLGDSYNEQFF. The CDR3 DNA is TGTGCCAGCAGTTTATTAGGAGACTCCTACAATGAGCAGTTCTTC.

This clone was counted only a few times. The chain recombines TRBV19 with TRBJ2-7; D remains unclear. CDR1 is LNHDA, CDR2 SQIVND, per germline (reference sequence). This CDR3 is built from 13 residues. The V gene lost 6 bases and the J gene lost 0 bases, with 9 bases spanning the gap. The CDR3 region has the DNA TGTGCCAGTAGACCCAGTAGCTCCTACGAGCAGTACTTC. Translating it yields CASRPSSSYEQYF.

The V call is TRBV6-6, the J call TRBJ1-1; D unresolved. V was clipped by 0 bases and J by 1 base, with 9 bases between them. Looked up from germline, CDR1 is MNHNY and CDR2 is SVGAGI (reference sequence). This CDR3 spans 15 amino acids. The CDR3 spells CASSYSGFSNTEAFF. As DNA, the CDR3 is TGTGCCAGCAGTTACTCGGGATTTTCGAACACTGAAGCTTTCTTT.

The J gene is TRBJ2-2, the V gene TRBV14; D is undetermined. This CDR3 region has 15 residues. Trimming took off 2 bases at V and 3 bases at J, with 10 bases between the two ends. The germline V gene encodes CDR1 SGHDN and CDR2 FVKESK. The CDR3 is CASSQRLQYTGELFF. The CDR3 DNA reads TGTGCCAGCAGCCAAAGGTTACAGTACACCGGGGAGCTGTTTTTT.

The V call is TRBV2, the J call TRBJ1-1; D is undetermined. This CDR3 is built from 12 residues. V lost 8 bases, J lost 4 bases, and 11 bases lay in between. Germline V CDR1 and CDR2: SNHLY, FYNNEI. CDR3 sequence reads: CASQAMGTEAFF. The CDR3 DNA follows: TGTGCCAGCCAAGCCATGGGCACTGAAGCTTTCTTT.

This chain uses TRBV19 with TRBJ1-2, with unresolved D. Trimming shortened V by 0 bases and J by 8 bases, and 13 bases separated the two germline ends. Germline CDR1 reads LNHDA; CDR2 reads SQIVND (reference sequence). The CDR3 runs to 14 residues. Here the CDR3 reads CASSIEPVSRGYTF. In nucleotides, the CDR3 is TGTGCCAGTAGTATAGAACCGGTGTCCAGAGGCTACACCTTC.

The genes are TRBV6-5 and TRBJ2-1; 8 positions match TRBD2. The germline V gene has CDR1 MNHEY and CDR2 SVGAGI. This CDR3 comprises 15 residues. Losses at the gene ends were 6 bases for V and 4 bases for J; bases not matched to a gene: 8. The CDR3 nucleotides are TGTGCCAGCAGGAGAGAAGCTAGCGGGTACAATGAGCAGTTCTTC. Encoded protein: CASRREASGYNEQFF.

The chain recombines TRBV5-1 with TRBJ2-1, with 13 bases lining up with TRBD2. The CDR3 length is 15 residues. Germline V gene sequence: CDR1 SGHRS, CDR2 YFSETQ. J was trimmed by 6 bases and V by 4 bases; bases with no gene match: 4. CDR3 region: CASSLGTSGVNEQFF. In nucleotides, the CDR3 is TGCGCCAGCAGCCTAGGGACTAGCGGGGTCAATGAGCAGTTCTTC.

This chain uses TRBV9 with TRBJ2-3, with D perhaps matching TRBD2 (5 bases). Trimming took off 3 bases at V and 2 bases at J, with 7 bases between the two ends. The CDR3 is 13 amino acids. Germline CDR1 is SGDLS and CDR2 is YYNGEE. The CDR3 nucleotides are TGTGCCAGCAGCGCGAGGGACACAGATACGCAGTATTTT. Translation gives CASSARDTDTQYF. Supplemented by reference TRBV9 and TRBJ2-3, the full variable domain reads DSGVTQTPKHLITATGQRVTLRCSPRSGDLSVYWYQQSLDQGLQFLIQYYNGEERAKGNILERFSAQQFPDLHSELNLSSLELGDSALYFCASSARDTDTQYFGPGTRLTVL.

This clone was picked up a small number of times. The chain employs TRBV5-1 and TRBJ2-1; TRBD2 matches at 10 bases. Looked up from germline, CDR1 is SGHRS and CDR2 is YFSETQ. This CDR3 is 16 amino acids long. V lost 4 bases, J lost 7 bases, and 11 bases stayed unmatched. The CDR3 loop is CASSQLSGRAMNEQFF. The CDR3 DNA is TGCGCCAGCAGCCAGCTGAGCGGGAGGGCCATGAATGAGCAGTTCTTC.

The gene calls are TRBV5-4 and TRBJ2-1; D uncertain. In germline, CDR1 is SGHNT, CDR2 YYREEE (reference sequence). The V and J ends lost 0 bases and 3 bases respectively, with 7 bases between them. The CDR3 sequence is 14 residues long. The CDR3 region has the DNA TGTGCCAGCAGCTTGGTACAGAGCTACAATGAGCAGTTCTTC. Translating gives CASSLVQSYNEQFF.

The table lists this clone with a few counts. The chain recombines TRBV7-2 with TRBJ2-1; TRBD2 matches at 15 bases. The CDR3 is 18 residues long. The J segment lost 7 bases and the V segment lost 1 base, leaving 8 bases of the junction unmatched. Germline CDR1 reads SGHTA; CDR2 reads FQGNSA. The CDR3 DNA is TGTGCCAGCAGCTTAGTCCTAAGGACTAGCGGGAGGGGGAATGAGCAGTTCTTC. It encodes CASSLVLRTSGRGNEQFF.

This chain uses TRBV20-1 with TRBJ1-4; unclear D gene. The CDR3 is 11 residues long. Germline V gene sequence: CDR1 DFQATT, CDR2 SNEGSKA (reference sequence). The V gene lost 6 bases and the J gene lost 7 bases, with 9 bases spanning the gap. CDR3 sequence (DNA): TGCAGTGCGGCGCAACGTGAAAAACTGTTTTTT. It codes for CSAAQREKLFF.

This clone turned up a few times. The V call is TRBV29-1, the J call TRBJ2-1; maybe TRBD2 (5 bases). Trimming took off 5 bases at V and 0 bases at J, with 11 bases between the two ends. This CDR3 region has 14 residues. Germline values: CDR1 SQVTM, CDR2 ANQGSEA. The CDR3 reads CSVSVRGSYNEQFF. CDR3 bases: TGCAGCGTTAGCGTCCGGGGCTCCTACAATGAGCAGTTCTTC.